This T cell receptor beta chain is drawn from a study of identical twins (dated by TCRdb to 2016 to 2017). Regarding the complete study: TCR alpha and beta repertoires from monozygotic twins, unrelated adults of various ages and cord blood were deep-sequenced to test whether fetal clonotypes persist. To rule out contamination, the twin experiments were replicated at different times with different library preparation protocols. Overall study outcomes, separate from this receptor: Fewer insertions were carried by abundant cord blood beta clonotypes, a similar but weaker trend appeared in young adult naive repertoires, and no such trend appeared in memory repertoires. Conclusions relied on cross-sectional statistical analysis, since the same donors could not be followed over many years. Excess twin sharing in beta out-of-frame sequences was weaker because fewer shared sequences lowered the signal-to-noise ratio. Out-of-frame TCR alpha sequences shared between twins showed an excess of low generation-probability sequences compared with coincidental sharing between unrelated individuals. Invariant T cells such as MAIT and iNKT could partly confound zero-insertion analyses, though diverse VJ usage argued against this for most clonotypes. In monozygotic twins, out-of-frame TCR alpha sharing was systematically underestimated by recombination models, although the models agreed with sharing between unrelated individuals.

All donors were healthy Caucasians. Three pairs of female monozygotic twins, all aged roughly 18 to 29 years, were included in the twin cohort. Positive isolation kits from Invitrogen were used to isolate the CD4+ and CD8+ T cell populations. Concerning this clonotype: The clone's antigen remains unknown. It has no much larger one-base neighbor in the sample; base qualities were not kept.

CDR1 is given as MGHRA and CDR2 as YSYEKL, both from the germline V gene. Trimming takes 0 bases off V and 1 base off J; junction bases not matched to a gene: 5. CDR3 length: 17 amino acids, cysteine to phenylalanine. Here the CDR3 DNA is all that survives: 51 bases in frame from base 1. The library was obtained by 5' RACE. Reads for this sample came from an Illumina HiSeq 2000. A universal primer binding site was introduced by template switching, and a unique molecular identifier was present in the final cDNA, enabling accurate counting of TCR cDNA molecules. First-strand cDNA for TCR alpha and beta chains was synthesized from specific primers in the conserved constant-segment region. Each cDNA library was double barcoded, with a SMART-Mk sample barcode plus Illumina barcodes, to control for contamination. TruSeq adapter sequences and Illumina sample barcodes were added in two successive PCR steps. The TCR alpha and beta cDNA libraries were sequenced on the Illumina HiSeq platform using custom primers. Under the source paper's analysis protocol: MiGEC processed the raw reads to extract unique molecular identifiers, while MiXCR was used to determine the CDR3 positions. Recombination models were inferred per individual with the repgenHMM and IGoR tools using an EM algorithm. Shared clonotype analysis was performed with the tcR package in R, normalizing sharing by the product of cloneset sizes. To study raw recombination without the effects of thymic and clonal selection, out-of-frame nonproductive sequences were analyzed. The public reads were run again by TCRdb, first through fastp at Q25 and then through MiXCR, and only productive beta chains were kept. Every CDR3 protein is listed once, alongside the most common genes and DNA of its rows. Clone size and V and J calls follow TCRdb, not the original study. Present in this sample are 500,000 to 550,000 distinct CDR3 sequences, approximately 20% of which were seen just once. Of the sample, around 0.48% is held by the ten largest clones.

This sample was also put to use in a study of yellow fever vaccine responses in identical twins. The second study's authors report: According to the authors, in identical twins the way T cells responded to vaccination appeared partly convergent and partly personalized. In identical twins, the study followed T cell clones that responded to the vaccine with precision.

This TCR derives from a woman under 30 in good health. Sequencing input: CD4+ T cells sorted from blood. The chain joins TRBV4-1 to TRBJ2-1, with 8 junctional bases fitting TRBD1. The DNA is TGCGCCAGCAGCCAAGACGCGGACAGGGAGTCCTACAATGAGCAGTTCTTC. Its protein reads: CASSQDADRESYNEQFF.